Each of the 29 T cell receptor beta chains below was sequenced from the same sample in a study of T-cell memory formation after mild COVID-19. TCRdb processed the 5' RACE reads anew with MiXCR; each CDR3 protein has one entry. The sample shows about 470,000 distinct CDR3 sequences, 15% to 20% of them seen only once. The sequenced sample was PBMCs or a T cell subset sorted from them (not recorded which). All receptors derive from an adult woman who had mild COVID-19 (a few samples of this study predate the infection). Cell type and time point are not known.

This chain joins TRBV7-9 and TRBJ2-7; 8 bases fit TRBD1. V was pared by 5 bases and J by 9 bases, with 6 bases of the junction left unmatched. There are 12 residues in the CDR3. Germline CDR1 is SEHNR and CDR2 is FQNEAQ (reference sequence). In DNA, the CDR3 is TGTGCCAGCAGCCAAAGTACAGGGGGGCAGTACTTC. Residues: CASSQSTGGQYF.

The chain links TRBV7-3 to TRBJ2-7, with D perhaps matching TRBD1 or TRBD2 (6 bases each). CDR1 is SGHTA and CDR2 is FQGTGA in the germline V gene. The CDR3 covers 13 residues. V lost 10 bases and J 3 bases, leaving 16 bases between the germline ends. The CDR3 sequence: CATSIKGGYEQYF. CDR3 nucleotide sequence: TGTGCCACCTCAATAAAGGGGGGCTACGAGCAGTACTTC.

This chain joins TRBV30 and TRBJ1-5, with 10 bases matching TRBD1. From germline, CDR1 is GTSNPN and CDR2 SVGIG (reference sequence). V was clipped by 2 bases and J by 5 bases; unmatched bases: 3. CDR3 length: 14 residues. CDR3 protein: CAWSLGTGDQPQHF. The CDR3 coding sequence is TGTGCCTGGAGTCTGGGGACAGGGGATCAGCCCCAGCATTTT. The complete variable domain, with remaining parts taken from reference TRBV30 and TRBJ1-5, reads SQTIHQWPATLVQPVGSPLSLECTVEGTSNPNLYWYRQAAGRGLQLLFYSVGIGQISSEVPQNLSASRPQDRQFILSSKKLLLSDSGFYLCAWSLGTGDQPQHFGDGTRLSIL.

The table lists this clonotype with a few counts. Written as DNA, the CDR3 is TGTGCCAGCAGTGATCCGGACAGGGGTATGGGTGAGCAGTTCTTC. As protein: CASSDPDRGMGEQFF. The chain recombines TRBV6-1 with TRBJ2-1; 9 nucleotides align to TRBD1. This CDR3 contains 15 residues. With 3 bases clipped from V and 9 bases from J, the junction kept 9 bases outside the gene matches. CDR1 is MNHNS and CDR2 is SASEGT in the germline V gene.

This clonotype was observed a few times. This chain joins TRBV24-1 and TRBJ2-7; maybe TRBD2 (5 bases). The length of the CDR3 is 15 residues. Trimming pared 6 bases from V and 1 base from J, leaving 15 bases between. Germline V gene sequence: CDR1 KGHDR, CDR2 SFDVKD. CDR3 coding DNA: TGTGCCACCAGTCCCGGGATCCTAGGATCCTACGAGCAGTACTTC. Protein product: CATSPGILGSYEQYF.

This clonotype was seen a handful of times. The chain recombines TRBV2 with TRBJ2-5; a weak D match, TRBD1 (6 bases). The CDR3 sequence is 22 residues long. Germline-derived CDR1 and CDR2 are SNHLY and FYNNEI. Trimming shortened V by 6 bases and J by 1 base, and 36 bases separated the two germline ends. The CDR3 region has the DNA TGTGCCAGCAGACAAAGGGAAAGGACCGACAGGCACGAGCTCGCCTTCCAAGAGACCCAGTACTTC. It specifies CASRQRERTDRHELAFQETQYF.

The V and J genes are TRBV7-3 and TRBJ2-7; D is ambiguous. From germline, CDR1 is SGHTA and CDR2 FQGTGA. Trimming removed 5 bases at V and 0 bases at J, with 11 bases between. This CDR3 region has 14 residues. As DNA, the CDR3 is TGTGCCAGCAGCCCCAGTCACAGCTCCTACGAGCAGTACTTC. It yields the protein CASSPSHSSYEQYF. Variable domain in full (rest from reference TRBV7-3 and TRBJ2-7): GAGVSQTPSNKVTEKGKYVELRCDPISGHTALYWYRQSLGQGPEFLIYFQGTGAADDSGLPNDRFFAVRPEGSVSTLKIQRTERGDSAVYLCASSPSHSSYEQYFGPGTRLTVT.

V gene TRBV20-1 combines with J gene TRBJ1-2, with unresolved D. Trimming pared 6 bases from V and 3 bases from J, leaving 14 bases between. The V gene's germline CDR1 is DFQATT and CDR2 SNEGSKA (reference sequence). The CDR3 length is 13 residues. CDR3 nucleotide sequence: TGCAGTGCGCAAGGATTTGTGGACTATGGCTACACCTTC. Protein sequence: CSAQGFVDYGYTF.

The V and J genes are TRBV9 and TRBJ2-7; no firm D call. Germline V gives CDR1 SGDLS, CDR2 YYNGEE. The CDR3 is 11 amino acids. Trimming removed 6 bases at V and 7 bases at J, with 11 bases between. The CDR3 is CASIDPIEQYF. As DNA, the CDR3 is TGTGCCAGCATAGATCCGATTGAGCAGTACTTC. Combining the CDR3 with reference TRBV9 and TRBJ2-7 gives the whole variable domain DSGVTQTPKHLITATGQRVTLRCSPRSGDLSVYWYQQSLDQGLQFLIQYYNGEERAKGNILERFSAQQFPDLHSELNLSSLELGDSALYFCASIDPIEQYFGPGTRLTVT.

This clonotype has more than one count but fewer than ten. The chain recombines TRBV27 with TRBJ2-7; TRBD1 matches 7 bases. The CDR3 totals 14 residues. Looked up from germline, CDR1 is MNHEY and CDR2 is SMNVEV (reference sequence). Trimming cost V 9 bases and J 2 bases; bases outside gene matches: 10. Here the CDR3 DNA reads TGTGCCAGTAAAACGGGACAGACCACCTACGAGCAGTACTTC. It is translated as CASKTGQTTYEQYF.

This clonotype was seen a few times. This chain connects TRBV10-3 to TRBJ2-3; 16 nucleotides line up with TRBD2. V dropped 7 bases and J dropped 1; count of bases not matched to a gene: 5. Germline-derived CDR1 and CDR2 are ENHRY and SYGVKD. The CDR3 extends over 17 amino acids. The CDR3 is CAIKGLAGGPGTDTQYF. The CDR3 DNA sequence: TGTGCCATCAAGGGACTAGCGGGAGGGCCGGGCACAGATACGCAGTATTTT.

The rearrangement uses TRBV12-3 or TRBV12-4 and TRBJ1-3; maybe TRBD1 (6 bases). This CDR3 is 16 amino acids long. The V end lost 2 bases, the J end lost 0 bases, and 11 bases lay between the germline ends. The CDR3 sequence is CASSLPGQYSGNTIYF. The DNA of the CDR3 is TGTGCCAGCAGTTTACCCGGACAGTACTCTGGAAACACCATATATTTT.

This clonotype was detected a few times. V gene TRBV7-9 combines with J gene TRBJ1-2; 7 bases fit TRBD1. CDR3 length: 14 amino acids. Looked up from germline, CDR1 is SEHNR and CDR2 is FQNEAQ (reference sequence). V lost 2 bases to trimming and J lost 4 bases; unmatched junction nucleotides: 4. The CDR3: CASSLPGGGYGYTF. CDR3 sequence (DNA): TGTGCCAGCAGCTTACCAGGGGGGGGCTATGGCTACACCTTC.

J is TRBJ1-1 and V is TRBV7-3, with a weak D call TRBD1 (5 bases). Germline CDR1 SGHTA, CDR2 FQGTGA. The CDR3 is 14 residues long. Deletions cut 7 bases from V and 5 bases from J, with 17 bases between. For the CDR3, the DNA is TGTGCCAGCACCGAGTCCGGGGGTCGGACTGAAGCTTTCTTT. Its translation: CASTESGGRTEAFF. The full variable domain, in which reference TRBV7-3 and TRBJ1-1 provide the parts outside the CDR3, is GAGVSQTPSNKVTEKGKYVELRCDPISGHTALYWYRQSLGQGPEFLIYFQGTGAADDSGLPNDRFFAVRPEGSVSTLKIQRTERGDSAVYLCASTESGGRTEAFFGQGTRLTVV.

The chain has TRBV4-3 and TRBJ1-1; the match to TRBD1 covers 8 bases. J lost 10 bases, V lost 1 base, and 11 bases had no gene match. The CDR3 is made up of 15 amino acids. CDR1 is LGHNA and CDR2 is YSLEER in the germline V gene. DNA of the CDR3: TGCGCCAGCAGCCAAGGACACACAGGGGGTTTTGTAGCTTTCTTT. Translating it yields CASSQGHTGGFVAFF.

This clonotype has just one count. This chain uses TRBV12-3 or TRBV12-4 with TRBJ2-1, with a possible D match to TRBD2 (5 bases). The CDR3 length is 14 residues. Trimming left V 1 base short and J 2 bases short, with 6 bases between. CDR3 sequence: CASSLEGAYNEQFF. For the CDR3, the DNA is TGTGCCAGCAGTTTAGAGGGAGCCTACAATGAGCAGTTCTTC.

In its sample, this clonotype was seen a few times. The rearrangement uses TRBV4-1 and TRBJ1-2; possibly TRBD1 for D (5 bases). The CDR3 is 14 amino acids. Germline CDR1 is MGHRA and CDR2 is YSYEKL. V lost 6 bases to trimming and J lost 4 bases, with 15 bases between them. The CDR3: CASSQGLRAYGYTF. The CDR3 DNA reads TGCGCCAGCAGTCAGGGTTTGAGGGCCTATGGCTACACCTTC.

The chain has TRBV20-1 and TRBJ2-4, with D maybe TRBD1 (6 bases). CDR3 length equals 15 residues. Germline CDR1 is DFQATT and CDR2 is SNEGSKA (reference sequence). Trimming stripped 0 bases from V and 3 bases from J, with 12 bases between. Written as DNA, the CDR3 is TGCAGTGCTAGAGATCGAGAAGGGGGCAAAAACATTCAGTACTTC. Its translation is CSARDREGGKNIQYF.

This clonotype has a handful of counts. V and J are TRBV12-3 or TRBV12-4 and TRBJ2-4; weak D call: TRBD1 (6 bases). V was shortened by 7 bases and J by 0 bases, with 10 bases between the two germline ends. This CDR3 has 14 amino acids. CDR3 DNA: TGTGCCAGCACCCCAGGGGCAGCCAAAAACATTCAGTACTTC. Its translation: CASTPGAAKNIQYF.

This clonotype was picked up a small number of times. J is TRBJ2-3 and V is TRBV19; 8 bases are shared with TRBD2. J lost 4 bases, V lost 6 bases, and 0 bases had no gene match. The CDR3 is 12 residues long. Germline assignment: CDR1 LNHDA and CDR2 SQIVND (reference sequence). This CDR3 is CASRTSADTQYF. In DNA form, the CDR3 reads TGTGCCAGTAGGACTAGCGCAGATACGCAGTATTTT.

A few counts support this clonotype. V gene TRBV5-1 combines with J gene TRBJ2-1; no clear D gene. The V end was cut by 5 bases, the J end by 8 bases, with 20 bases between. Germline lookup yields CDR1 SGHRS and CDR2 YFSETQ. The CDR3 runs 15 residues. CDR3: CASRLTSTYGHEQFF. Here the CDR3 DNA reads TGCGCCAGCAGATTGACCAGTACATATGGGCATGAGCAGTTCTTC.

This chain connects TRBV20-1 to TRBJ2-7, with D possibly being TRBD2 (7 bases). This CDR3 is built from 20 residues. Trimming took 3 bases from V and 0 from J, leaving 30 bases between them. Germline CDR1 and CDR2: DFQATT and SNEGSKA (reference sequence). The CDR3 sequence: CSASSRGGGEGKSSSYEQYF. CDR3 nucleotide sequence: TGCAGTGCTAGTTCCCGAGGGGGGGGCGAGGGAAAATCCTCCTCCTACGAGCAGTACTTC.

The chain is built from TRBV25-1 and TRBJ1-5; 7 bases fit TRBD1. With V trimmed by 3 bases and J by 7 bases, 6 bases remained unmatched. Germline V gives CDR1 MGHDK, CDR2 SYGVNS. The CDR3 is 14 residues long. CDR3 residues: CASSDSPGGQPQHF. For the CDR3, the DNA is TGTGCCAGCAGTGATTCCCCAGGGGGACAGCCCCAGCATTTT. Using reference TRBV25-1 and TRBJ1-5 for the parts outside the CDR3, the full variable domain is EADIYQTPRYLVIGTGKKITLECSQTMGHDKMYWYQQDPGMELHLIHYSYGVNSTEKGDLSSESTVSRIRTEHFPLTLESARPSHTSQYLCASSDSPGGQPQHFGDGTRLSIL.

The V gene is TRBV12-3 or TRBV12-4, the J gene TRBJ2-5; possibly TRBD1 for D (5 bases). Trimming shortened V by 2 bases and J by 2 bases, and 9 bases separated the two germline ends. CDR3 length: 14 residues. In DNA form, the CDR3 reads TGTGCCAGCAGTTTACCAGACAGTCAAGAGACCCAGTACTTC. Translation: CASSLPDSQETQYF.

This clonotype appeared a few times. The V gene is TRBV18, the J gene TRBJ1-3; the D is unclear. The V end lost 5 bases, the J end lost 0 bases, and 17 bases lay between the germline ends. Germline V gene sequence: CDR1 KGHSH, CDR2 LQKENI. The CDR3 is made up of 17 amino acids. The CDR3, as DNA: TGTGCCAGCTCAGCCACAGAGGCGTCTTACTCTGGAAACACCATATATTTT. It encodes CASSATEASYSGNTIYF. Variable domain in full (rest from reference TRBV18 and TRBJ1-3): NAGVMQNPRHLVRRRGQEARLRCSPMKGHSHVYWYRQLPEEGLKFMVYLQKENIIDESGMPKERFSAEFPKEGPSILRIQQVVRGDSAAYFCASSATEASYSGNTIYFGEGSWLTVV.

CDR3 residues: CASSLAVNGAYEQYF. As DNA, the CDR3 is TGTGCCAGCAGCTTGGCGGTTAATGGGGCTTACGAGCAGTACTTC. J is TRBJ2-7 and V is TRBV5-6; possible D gene TRBD1, 5 bases. CDR1 and CDR2 from the germline V gene are SGHDT and YYEEEE. This CDR3 has 15 amino acids. V was shortened by 0 bases and J by 4 bases, with 14 bases between the two germline ends.

This clonotype showed up just a few times. The V call is TRBV4-1, the J call TRBJ1-5; 8 positions match TRBD1. This CDR3 is 15 amino acids long. Germline loops: CDR1 MGHRA, CDR2 YSYEKL. V was clipped by 1 base and J by 6 bases; unmatched bases: 5. The CDR3: CASSQVDRETQPQHF. DNA of the CDR3: TGCGCCAGCAGCCAAGTGGACAGGGAAACTCAGCCCCAGCATTTT.

V gene TRBV6-2 or TRBV6-3 combines with J gene TRBJ1-4; no definite D call. V shed 5 bases and J shed 16 bases, with 20 bases lying between them. Germline V lookup: CDR1 MNHEY, CDR2 SVGEGT. The CDR3 is 13 residues long. CDR3 nucleotides: TGTGCCAGCAGTCCCCGGCTAACTTCGGGCGCGTTTTTT. This gives the protein CASSPRLTSGAFF.

V is TRBV24-1 and J is TRBJ2-2, with D possibly TRBD1 on 5 matching bases. V dropped 1 base and J dropped 4 bases, with 9 bases sitting between them. This CDR3 contains 15 residues. The germline CDR1 and CDR2 sequences are KGHDR and SFDVKD. CDR3 in amino acids: CATSDFQGSTGELFF. The DNA of the CDR3 is TGTGCCACCAGTGATTTCCAGGGAAGCACCGGGGAGCTGTTTTTT.